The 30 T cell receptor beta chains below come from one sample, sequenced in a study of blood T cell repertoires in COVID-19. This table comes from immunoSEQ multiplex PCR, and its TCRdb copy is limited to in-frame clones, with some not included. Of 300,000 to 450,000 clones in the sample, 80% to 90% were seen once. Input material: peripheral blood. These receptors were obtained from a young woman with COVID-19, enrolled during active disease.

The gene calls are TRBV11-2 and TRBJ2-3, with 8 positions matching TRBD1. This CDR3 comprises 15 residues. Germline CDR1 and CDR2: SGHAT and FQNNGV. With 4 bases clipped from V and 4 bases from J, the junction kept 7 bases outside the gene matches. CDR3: CASSSWTGHADTQYF. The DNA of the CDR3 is TGTGCCAGCAGCTCTTGGACAGGGCACGCAGATACGCAGTATTTT.

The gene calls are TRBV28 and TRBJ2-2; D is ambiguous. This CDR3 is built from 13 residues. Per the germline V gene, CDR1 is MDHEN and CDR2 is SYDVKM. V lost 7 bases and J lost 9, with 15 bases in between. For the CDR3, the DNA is TGTGCCAGCACAGTCGATGAGGCCCGGGAGCTGTTTTTT. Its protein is CASTVDEARELFF.

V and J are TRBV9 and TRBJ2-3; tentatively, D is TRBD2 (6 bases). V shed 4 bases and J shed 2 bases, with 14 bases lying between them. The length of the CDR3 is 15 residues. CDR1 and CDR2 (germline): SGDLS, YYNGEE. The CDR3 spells CASSPRERHTDTQYF. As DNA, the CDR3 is TGTGCCAGCAGCCCTCGGGAGCGGCACACAGATACGCAGTATTTT.

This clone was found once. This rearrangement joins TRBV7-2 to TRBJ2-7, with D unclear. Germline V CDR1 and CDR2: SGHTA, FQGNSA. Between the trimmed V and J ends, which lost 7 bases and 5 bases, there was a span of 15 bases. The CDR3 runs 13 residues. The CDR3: CASTQSPRNEQYF. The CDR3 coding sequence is TGTGCCAGCACCCAGTCCCCTCGCAACGAGCAGTACTTC.

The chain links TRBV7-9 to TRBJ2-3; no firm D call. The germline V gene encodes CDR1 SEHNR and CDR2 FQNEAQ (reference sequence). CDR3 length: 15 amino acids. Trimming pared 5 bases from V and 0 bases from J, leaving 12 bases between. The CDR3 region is CASSMGEFSTDTQYF. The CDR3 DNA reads TGTGCCAGCAGCATGGGCGAATTTAGCACAGATACGCAGTATTTT.

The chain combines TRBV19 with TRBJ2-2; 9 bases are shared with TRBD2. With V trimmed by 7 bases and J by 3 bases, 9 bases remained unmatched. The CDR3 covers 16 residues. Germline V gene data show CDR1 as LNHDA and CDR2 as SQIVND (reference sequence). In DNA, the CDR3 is TGTGCCAGTAATACGGCGGGAGGGACGGACACCGGGGAGCTGTTTTTT. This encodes CASNTAGGTDTGELFF.

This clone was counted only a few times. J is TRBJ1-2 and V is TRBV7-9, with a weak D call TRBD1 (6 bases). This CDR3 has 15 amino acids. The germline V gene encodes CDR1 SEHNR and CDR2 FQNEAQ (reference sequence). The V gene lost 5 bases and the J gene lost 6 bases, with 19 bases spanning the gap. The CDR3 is CASSQGPGELNGYTF. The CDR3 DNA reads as TGTGCCAGCAGCCAAGGACCAGGGGAGTTGAATGGCTACACCTTC.

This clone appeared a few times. The CDR3 loop reads CASSEGAIRQLFF. The CDR3 nucleotides read TGTGCCAGCAGTGAAGGAGCGATACGGCAACTGTTTTTT. This chain connects TRBV25-1 to TRBJ1-4, with D uncertain. With 2 bases removed from V and 12 bases from J, the gap between germline ends came to 13 bases. Germline CDR1 is MGHDK and CDR2 is SYGVNS. The CDR3 has 13 amino acids.

CDR3 sequence (DNA): TGTGCCAGCAGCCCGGGACTAGCGGGACTAGGGGGGGAGCTGTTTTTT. Protein sequence: CASSPGLAGLGGELFF. The chain employs TRBV11-2 and TRBJ2-2, with 13 bases identical to TRBD2. CDR3 length: 16 amino acids. Germline V lookup: CDR1 SGHAT, CDR2 FQNNGV. The V gene end was trimmed by 5 bases and the J gene end by 8 bases; junction bases not matched to a gene: 8.

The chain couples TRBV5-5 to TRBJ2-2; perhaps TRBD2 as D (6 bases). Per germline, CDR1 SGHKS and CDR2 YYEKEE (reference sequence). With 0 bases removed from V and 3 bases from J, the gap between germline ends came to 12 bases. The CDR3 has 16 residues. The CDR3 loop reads CASSLGGRPHTGELFF. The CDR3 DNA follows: TGTGCCAGCAGCTTGGGGGGGAGGCCCCACACCGGGGAGCTGTTTTTT.

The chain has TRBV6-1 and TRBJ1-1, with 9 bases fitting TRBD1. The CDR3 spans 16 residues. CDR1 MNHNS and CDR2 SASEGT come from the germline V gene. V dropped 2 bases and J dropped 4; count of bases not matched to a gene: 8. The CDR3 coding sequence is TGTGCCAGCAGTGAATGGGACAGGGATATGGGCACTGAAGCTTTCTTT. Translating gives CASSEWDRDMGTEAFF.

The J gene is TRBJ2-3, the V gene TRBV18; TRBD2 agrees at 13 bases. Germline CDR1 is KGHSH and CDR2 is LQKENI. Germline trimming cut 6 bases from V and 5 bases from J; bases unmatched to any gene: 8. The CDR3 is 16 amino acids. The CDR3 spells CASSQTSGRSLDTQYF. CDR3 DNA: TGTGCCAGCTCGCAGACTAGCGGGAGGAGTTTAGATACGCAGTATTTT.

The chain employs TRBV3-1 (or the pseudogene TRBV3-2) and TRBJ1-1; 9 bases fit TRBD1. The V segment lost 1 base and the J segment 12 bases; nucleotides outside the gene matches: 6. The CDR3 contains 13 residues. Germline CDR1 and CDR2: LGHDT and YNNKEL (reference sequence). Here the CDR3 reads CASSQGSGTGTFF. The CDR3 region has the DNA TGTGCCAGCAGCCAAGGCTCCGGGACAGGGACTTTCTTT.

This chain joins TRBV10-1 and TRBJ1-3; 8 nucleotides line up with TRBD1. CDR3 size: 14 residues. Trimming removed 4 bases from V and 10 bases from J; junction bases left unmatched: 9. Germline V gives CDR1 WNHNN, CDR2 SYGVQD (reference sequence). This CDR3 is CASSVGTGGTTIYF. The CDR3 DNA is TGCGCCAGCAGTGTGGGGACAGGCGGAACGACCATATATTTT.

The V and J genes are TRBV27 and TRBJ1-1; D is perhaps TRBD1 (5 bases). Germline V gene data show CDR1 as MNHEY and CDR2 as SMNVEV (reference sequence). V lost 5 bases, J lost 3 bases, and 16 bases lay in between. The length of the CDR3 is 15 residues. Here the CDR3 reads CASSPLGRGYTEAFF. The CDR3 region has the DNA TGTGCCAGCAGTCCCCTGGGGAGGGGATACACTGAAGCTTTCTTT.

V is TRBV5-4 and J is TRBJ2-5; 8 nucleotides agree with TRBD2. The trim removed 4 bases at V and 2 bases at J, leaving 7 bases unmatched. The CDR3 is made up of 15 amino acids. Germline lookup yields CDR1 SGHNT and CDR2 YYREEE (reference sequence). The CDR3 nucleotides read TGTGCCAGCAGCACCAGCGGGAGAGGGCAAGAGACCCAGTACTTC. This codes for CASSTSGRGQETQYF. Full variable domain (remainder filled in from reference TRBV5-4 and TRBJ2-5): ETGVTQSPTHLIKTRGQQVTLRCSSQSGHNTVSWYQQALGQGPQFIFQYYREEENGRGNFPPRFSGLQFPNYSSELNVNALELDDSALYLCASSTSGRGQETQYFGPGTRLLVL.

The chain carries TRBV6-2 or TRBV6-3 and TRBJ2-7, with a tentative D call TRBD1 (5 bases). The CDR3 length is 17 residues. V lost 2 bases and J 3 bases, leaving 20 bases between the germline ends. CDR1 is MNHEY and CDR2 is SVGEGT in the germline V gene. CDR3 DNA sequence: TGTGCCAGCAGTTACAGGCAGGGCCGACCCGGTTACTACGAGCAGTACTTC. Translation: CASSYRQGRPGYYEQYF.

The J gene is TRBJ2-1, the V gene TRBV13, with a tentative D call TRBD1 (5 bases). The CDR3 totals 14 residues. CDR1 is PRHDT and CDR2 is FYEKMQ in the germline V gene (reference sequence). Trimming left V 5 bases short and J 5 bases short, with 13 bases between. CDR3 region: CASSPGRVNNEQFF. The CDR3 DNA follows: TGTGCCAGCAGCCCAGGCAGGGTCAACAATGAGCAGTTCTTC.

CDR3 protein: CASSLDLGGGGQPQHF. The CDR3 region has the DNA TGTGCCAGCAGCTTAGACCTGGGGGGAGGTGGTCAGCCCCAGCATTTT. The gene calls are TRBV7-9 and TRBJ1-5, with a tentative D call TRBD1 (5 bases). CDR3 length: 16 residues. V gave up 1 base and J gave up 6 bases, with 16 bases separating them. Germline V gene sequence: CDR1 SEHNR, CDR2 FQNEAQ (reference sequence).

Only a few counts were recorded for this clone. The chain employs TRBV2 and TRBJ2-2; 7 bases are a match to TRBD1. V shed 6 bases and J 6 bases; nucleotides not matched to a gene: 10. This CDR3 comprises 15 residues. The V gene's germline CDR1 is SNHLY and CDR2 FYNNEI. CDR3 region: CASRGQTHPPGELFF. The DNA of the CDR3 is TGTGCCAGCAGGGGACAGACCCACCCCCCCGGGGAGCTGTTTTTT.

The CDR3 bases are TGTGCCAGCGGAACCCAGGGGGCCGACACTGAAGCTTTCTTT. It translates to CASGTQGADTEAFF. J is TRBJ1-1 and V is TRBV2, with 8 bases lining up with TRBD1. This CDR3 is built from 14 residues. Germline assignment: CDR1 SNHLY and CDR2 FYNNEI. J gave up 3 bases and V 8 bases, and 8 bases lay outside the gene matches.

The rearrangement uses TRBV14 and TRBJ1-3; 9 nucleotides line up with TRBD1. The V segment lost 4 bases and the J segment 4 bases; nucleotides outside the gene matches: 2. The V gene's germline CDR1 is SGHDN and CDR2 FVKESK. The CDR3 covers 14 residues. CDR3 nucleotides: TGTGCCAGCAGCCGGACAGGGGCGGGAAACACCATATATTTT. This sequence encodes CASSRTGAGNTIYF. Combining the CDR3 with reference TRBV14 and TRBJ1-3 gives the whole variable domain EAGVTQFPSHSVIEKGQTVTLRCDPISGHDNLYWYRRVMGKEIKFLLHFVKESKQDESGMPNNRFLAERTGGTYSTLKVQPAELEDSGVYFCASSRTGAGNTIYFGEGSWLTVV.

The CDR3 sequence: CASSLVGTGIDTQYF. The CDR3 nucleotides read TGTGCCAGCAGCTTAGTAGGGACAGGGATAGATACGCAGTATTTT. This chain links TRBV7-2 with TRBJ2-3, with 9 bases that match TRBD1. CDR1 is SGHTA and CDR2 is FQGNSA in the germline V gene. CDR3 length: 15 residues. V shed 1 base and J 5 bases; nucleotides not matched to a gene: 4.

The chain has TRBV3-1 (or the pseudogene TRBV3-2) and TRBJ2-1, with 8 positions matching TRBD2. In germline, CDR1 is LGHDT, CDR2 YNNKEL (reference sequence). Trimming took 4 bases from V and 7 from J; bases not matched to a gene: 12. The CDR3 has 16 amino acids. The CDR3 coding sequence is TGTGCCAGCAGCCGTAAATATAGCGGGACGGGGAATGAGCAGTTCTTC. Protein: CASSRKYSGTGNEQFF.

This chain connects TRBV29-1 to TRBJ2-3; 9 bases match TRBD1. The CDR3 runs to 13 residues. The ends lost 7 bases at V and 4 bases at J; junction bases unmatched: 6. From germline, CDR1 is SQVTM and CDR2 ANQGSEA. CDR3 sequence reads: CSATTGGADTQYF. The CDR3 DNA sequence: TGCAGCGCAACGACAGGGGGGGCAGATACGCAGTATTTT.

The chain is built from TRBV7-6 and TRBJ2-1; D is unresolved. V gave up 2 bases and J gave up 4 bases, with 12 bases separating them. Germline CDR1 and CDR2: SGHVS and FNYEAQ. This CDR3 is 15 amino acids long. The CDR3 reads CASSLNFEVYNEQFF. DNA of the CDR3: TGTGCCAGCAGCTTAAATTTTGAGGTGTACAATGAGCAGTTCTTC.

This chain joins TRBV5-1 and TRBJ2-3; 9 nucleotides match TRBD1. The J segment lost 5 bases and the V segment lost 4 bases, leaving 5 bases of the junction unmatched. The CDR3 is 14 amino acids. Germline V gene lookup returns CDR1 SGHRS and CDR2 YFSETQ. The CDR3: CASSRDREEDTQYF. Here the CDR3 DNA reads TGCGCCAGCAGCAGGGACAGGGAGGAAGATACGCAGTATTTT.

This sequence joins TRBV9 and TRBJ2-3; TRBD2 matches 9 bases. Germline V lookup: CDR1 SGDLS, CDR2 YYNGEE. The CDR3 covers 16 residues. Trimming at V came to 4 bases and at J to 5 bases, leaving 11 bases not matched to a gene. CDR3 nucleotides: TGTGCCAGCAGCCCCATCTGGCGGGAGGGCCAAGATACGCAGTATTTT. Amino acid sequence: CASSPIWREGQDTQYF.

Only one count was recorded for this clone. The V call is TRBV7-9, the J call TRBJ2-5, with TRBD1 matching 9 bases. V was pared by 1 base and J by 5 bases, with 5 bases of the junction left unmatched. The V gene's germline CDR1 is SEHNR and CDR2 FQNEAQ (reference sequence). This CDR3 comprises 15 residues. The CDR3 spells CASSLGGGQGETQYF. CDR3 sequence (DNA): TGTGCCAGCAGCTTAGGTGGTGGACAGGGGGAGACCCAGTACTTC. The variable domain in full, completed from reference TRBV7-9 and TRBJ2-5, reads DTGVSQNPRHKITKRGQNVTFRCDPISEHNRLYWYRQTLGQGPEFLTYFQNEAQLEKSRLLSDRFSAERPKGSFSTLEIQRTEQGDSAMYLCASSLGGGQGETQYFGPGTRLLVL.

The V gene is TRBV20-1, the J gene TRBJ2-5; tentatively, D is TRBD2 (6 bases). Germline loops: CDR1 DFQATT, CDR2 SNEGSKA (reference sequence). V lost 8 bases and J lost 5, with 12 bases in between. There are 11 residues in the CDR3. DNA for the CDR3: TGCAGTCTCCCTAGCGCCGAGACCCAGTACTTC. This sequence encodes CSLPSAETQYF.